The 30 T cell receptor beta chains reported below all come from one sample, sequenced in a study of PD-L1 blockade in urothelial cancer. Described time point: pretreatment peripheral blood. Using immunoSEQ multiplex PCR, the repertoire was profiled, and TCRdb retains in-frame clones only, with some absent. The data contain approximately 90,000 clones, nearly 90% of them singletons. This specimen was PBMCs, taken around atezolizumab (anti-PD-L1) treatment. Receptors originate from a man between 60 and 75 years old with urothelial cancer.

The DNA of the CDR3 is TGTGCCAGCAGTTTTTCGGGTCAAGAGACCCAGTACTTC. Translated, it gives CASSFSGQETQYF. V is TRBV28 and J is TRBJ2-5; D uncertain. V lost 3 bases and J 2 bases, leaving 7 bases between the germline ends. The CDR3 is 13 residues long. Germline V gives CDR1 MDHEN, CDR2 SYDVKM.

The rearrangement joins TRBV4-1 to TRBJ2-7, with TRBD1 as a possible D gene (5 bases). Per the germline V gene, CDR1 is MGHRA and CDR2 is YSYEKL. This CDR3 region has 17 residues. V lost 2 bases and J lost 2, with 19 bases in between. CDR3 nucleotides: TGCGCCAGCAGCCAAACCACACAGGACACAAGGCCCTACGAGCAGTACTTC. It codes for CASSQTTQDTRPYEQYF.

J is TRBJ2-7 and V is TRBV19; a possible D gene is TRBD2 (6 bases). V lost 4 bases, J lost 3 bases, and 10 bases lay in between. In germline, CDR1 is LNHDA, CDR2 SQIVND (reference sequence). CDR3 length equals 13 residues. This chain's CDR3 is CASSNSGGYEQYF. CDR3 nucleotide sequence: TGTGCCAGTAGTAACTCCGGGGGCTACGAGCAGTACTTC.

The rearrangement uses TRBV6-5 and TRBJ2-2; no firm D call. Germline V gene lookup returns CDR1 MNHEY and CDR2 SVGAGI. V lost 4 bases, J lost 5 bases, and 5 bases lay in between. The CDR3 runs to 12 residues. CDR3 coding DNA: TGTGCCAGCAGTTTTCTGACCGGGGAGCTGTTTTTT. As protein: CASSFLTGELFF.

The rearrangement links TRBV6-6 to TRBJ2-7; possible D gene TRBD1, 5 bases. Germline values: CDR1 MNHNY, CDR2 SVGAGI (reference sequence). The CDR3 has 13 residues. The ends were cut back, 5 bases at V and 7 bases at J, with 15 bases in the middle. CDR3 sequence: CASSPTGLSEQYF. The CDR3 DNA is TGTGCCAGCAGTCCTACAGGTTTATCAGAGCAGTACTTC.

The chain uses TRBV7-7 and TRBJ2-2; D remains ambiguous. Germline values: CDR1 SSHAT, CDR2 FNYEAQ (reference sequence). The length of the CDR3 is 14 residues. CDR3 in DNA: TGTGCTAGCTCCTTTGACACGAACACCGGGGAGCTGTTTTTT. Translated: CASSFDTNTGELFF.

The V and J genes are TRBV11-2 and TRBJ2-5; 8 nucleotides agree with TRBD2. This CDR3 has 11 residues. With 8 bases clipped from V and 4 bases from J, the junction kept 0 bases outside the gene matches. In germline, CDR1 is SGHAT, CDR2 FQNNGV. In DNA, the CDR3 is TGTGCCAGCCGGGGGGGAGAGACCCAGTACTTC. Residues: CASRGGETQYF.

V gene TRBV10-1 combines with J gene TRBJ1-2; 10 bases fit TRBD1. CDR1 and CDR2 from the germline V gene are WNHNN and SYGVQD (reference sequence). The V segment lost 6 bases and the J segment 7 bases; nucleotides outside the gene matches: 11. The CDR3 length is 15 residues. The CDR3 sequence is CASRSRDRGDGGYTF. As DNA, the CDR3 is TGCGCCAGCAGAAGCCGGGACAGGGGCGACGGTGGCTACACCTTC.

The chain links TRBV18 to TRBJ1-4, with 11 bases matching TRBD1. The CDR3 length is 16 residues. Germline V CDR1 and CDR2: KGHSH, LQKENI. The V gene end was trimmed by 2 bases and the J gene end by 8 bases; junction bases not matched to a gene: 7. CDR3 loop: CASSPMDRGLGEKLFF. The CDR3 DNA is TGTGCCAGCTCACCAATGGACAGGGGGCTGGGAGAAAAACTGTTTTTT.

This chain connects TRBV5-1 to TRBJ2-4; D possibly corresponds to TRBD2 (5 bases). Trimming pared 0 bases from V and 5 bases from J, leaving 9 bases between. There are 14 residues in the CDR3. Germline V gene sequence: CDR1 SGHRS, CDR2 YFSETQ. DNA of the CDR3: TGCGCCAGCAGCTTGGCCCGGGATCAAAACATTCAGTACTTC. This codes for CASSLARDQNIQYF.

The chain couples TRBV5-1 to TRBJ2-3; 7 nucleotides line up with TRBD1. The CDR3 covers 15 residues. The V and J ends lost 2 bases and 2 bases, in that order; junction bases with no gene match: 5. The germline V gene has CDR1 SGHRS and CDR2 YFSETQ. CDR3: CASSFGQDYTDTQYF. The CDR3 bases are TGCGCCAGCAGCTTTGGACAGGATTACACAGATACGCAGTATTTT. Full variable domain (missing parts from reference TRBV5-1 and TRBJ2-3): KAGVTQTPRYLIKTRGQQVTLSCSPISGHRSVSWYQQTPGQGLQFLFEYFSETQRNKGNFPGRFSGRQFSNSRSEMNVSTLELGDSALYLCASSFGQDYTDTQYFGPGTRLTVL.

As regards this clone: A read error may produce the germline difference seen at one junction end. The gene calls are TRBV6-6 and TRBJ2-5; TRBD2 agrees at 9 bases. Germline V gene data show CDR1 as MNHNY and CDR2 as SVGAGI (reference sequence). CDR3 length: 16 residues. DNA for the CDR3: TGTGCCAGCAGTTTTCGAGCGGGAGGCCTCCAAAAGACCCAGTACTTC. Its translation is CASSFRAGGLQKTQYF.

The chain joins TRBV7-9 to TRBJ2-5, with D possibly matching TRBD1 (5 bases). The V gene's germline CDR1 is SEHNR and CDR2 FQNEAQ (reference sequence). The CDR3 extends over 13 amino acids. V was cut by 5 bases and J by 4 bases, with 11 bases left in between. CDR3 region: CASSPDSVETQYF. The CDR3 nucleotides read TGTGCCAGCAGCCCTGACAGCGTAGAGACCCAGTACTTC.

The chain couples TRBV18 to TRBJ2-7; 9 bases match TRBD2. Germline V gene data show CDR1 as KGHSH and CDR2 as LQKENI. V lost 5 bases to trimming and J lost 4 bases; unmatched junction nucleotides: 9. The CDR3 loop spans 15 amino acids. The CDR3 sequence is CASSDPGLASYEQYF. Here the CDR3 DNA reads TGTGCCAGCTCAGACCCGGGACTAGCATCGTACGAGCAGTACTTC.

Here the CDR3 reads CASSESHSLGEQYF. The CDR3 nucleotides read TGTGCCAGCAGTGAATCGCACAGTTTGGGCGAGCAGTACTTC. This rearrangement joins TRBV25-1 to TRBJ2-7; D gene ambiguous. V was cut by 1 base and J by 6 bases, with 13 bases left in between. Germline CDR1 is MGHDK and CDR2 is SYGVNS. This CDR3 is 14 amino acids long.

The J gene is TRBJ2-5, the V gene TRBV29-1, with D uncertain. Trimming left V 6 bases short and J 2 bases short, with 10 bases between. This CDR3 contains 12 residues. CDR1 is SQVTM and CDR2 is ANQGSEA in the germline V gene. CDR3 DNA: TGCAGCGTGAGCGACGGACAAGAGACCCAGTACTTC. It yields the protein CSVSDGQETQYF.

The chain carries TRBV30 and TRBJ2-3; 7 nucleotides agree with TRBD2. V dropped 4 bases and J dropped 2; count of bases not matched to a gene: 6. Germline assignment: CDR1 GTSNPN and CDR2 SVGIG (reference sequence). This CDR3 contains 14 residues. The CDR3 loop is CAWNRAGVTDTQYF. DNA of the CDR3: TGTGCCTGGAATCGTGCGGGGGTCACAGATACGCAGTATTTT.

V is TRBV2 and J is TRBJ2-2; 8 nucleotides line up with TRBD2. The germline CDR1 and CDR2 sequences are SNHLY and FYNNEI. The CDR3 has 14 amino acids. J lost 2 bases, V lost 7 bases, and 3 bases had no gene match. In nucleotides, the CDR3 is TGTGCCAGCAACCGGGGGGGTAACACCGGGGAGCTGTTTTTT. Translating it yields CASNRGGNTGELFF.

J is TRBJ2-7 and V is TRBV7-2, with TRBD2 identical over 13 bases. This CDR3 region has 15 residues. Germline V gives CDR1 SGHTA, CDR2 FQGNSA. V lost 4 bases and J lost 3; bases outside the gene matches: 3. This chain's CDR3 is CASSSTSGRVYEQYF. The CDR3 DNA sequence: TGTGCCAGCAGCTCAACTAGCGGGAGGGTCTACGAGCAGTACTTC.

The genes are TRBV9 and TRBJ2-2; 9 positions match TRBD2. The germline gives CDR1 SGDLS, CDR2 YYNGEE. This CDR3 region has 16 residues. V gave up 3 bases and J gave up 7 bases; unmatched junction bases: 10. Here the CDR3 DNA reads TGTGCCAGCAGCGCAAGCGGGGGGAATGTAGGCGGGGAGCTGTTTTTT. Translated, it gives CASSASGGNVGGELFF.

V gene TRBV14 combines with J gene TRBJ2-5; tentatively, D is TRBD2 (6 bases). V was trimmed by 4 bases and J by 1 base, leaving 16 bases between them. Per germline, CDR1 SGHDN and CDR2 FVKESK. This CDR3 comprises 16 residues. As DNA, the CDR3 is TGTGCCAGCAGCCCTGTGGGGGGAAGCATCCAAGAGACCCAGTACTTC. Translation: CASSPVGGSIQETQYF.

A single count supports this clone. The rearrangement links TRBV7-2 to TRBJ1-5; a possible D gene is TRBD1 (6 bases). The CDR3 is 16 residues long. With 1 base removed from V and 0 bases from J, the gap between germline ends came to 10 bases. From germline, CDR1 is SGHTA and CDR2 FQGNSA. CDR3 DNA sequence: TGTGCCAGCAGCTTAGGGGGGGGGCATAGCAATCAGCCCCAGCATTTT. It encodes CASSLGGGHSNQPQHF.

This rearrangement joins TRBV7-8 to TRBJ2-6, with TRBD1 matching over 8 bases. With V trimmed by 2 bases and J by 0 bases, 9 bases remained unmatched. The CDR3 covers 19 residues. CDR1 and CDR2 (germline): SGHVS, FQNEAQ. Written as DNA, the CDR3 is TGTGCCAGCAGCTTACTCTGGGGACAGGACCTCTCTGGGGCCAACGTCCTGACTTTC. Translated: CASSLLWGQDLSGANVLTF.

This chain connects TRBV27 to TRBJ1-6, with D perhaps matching TRBD1 (6 bases). V was cut by 5 bases and J by 7 bases, with 24 bases left in between. CDR1 is MNHEY and CDR2 is SMNVEV in the germline V gene (reference sequence). The CDR3 consists of 18 residues. The CDR3 sequence: CASSPYNDRFSGNSPLHF. The DNA for the CDR3 is TGTGCCAGCAGTCCTTATAACGACAGGTTCTCTGGAAATTCACCCCTCCACTTT.

This chain links TRBV4-1 with TRBJ2-1; D not certain. CDR3 length: 18 amino acids. V lost 0 bases, J lost 6 bases, and 21 bases lay in between. Germline CDR1 and CDR2: MGHRA and YSYEKL. The chain's CDR3 is CASSQEAHIVTLSNEQFF. CDR3 coding DNA: TGCGCCAGCAGCCAAGAAGCCCACATAGTGACTTTATCCAATGAGCAGTTCTTC.

The chain couples TRBV6-1 to TRBJ2-7, with TRBD2 identical over 9 bases. V dropped 2 bases and J dropped 2; count of bases not matched to a gene: 4. Germline loops: CDR1 MNHNS, CDR2 SASEGT. The CDR3 length is 15 residues. CDR3 residues: CASSEYSGSTYEQYF. CDR3 DNA: TGTGCCAGCAGTGAATATAGCGGGAGTACCTACGAGCAGTACTTC.

The CDR3 protein is CASSFGGDQETQYF. CDR3 DNA sequence: TGCGCCAGCAGCTTCGGGGGGGATCAAGAGACCCAGTACTTC. The chain combines TRBV5-1 with TRBJ2-5; TRBD2 matches 8 bases. V lost 2 bases and J lost 2; bases outside the gene matches: 2. Germline lookup yields CDR1 SGHRS and CDR2 YFSETQ. The CDR3 consists of 14 residues.

The V call is TRBV7-2, the J call TRBJ2-7; D gene unclear. The germline V gene has CDR1 SGHTA and CDR2 FQGNSA. The V end was cut by 1 base, the J end by 3 bases, with 13 bases between. The CDR3 length is 15 residues. The CDR3 protein is CASSLDSQNNYEQYF. For the CDR3, the DNA is TGTGCCAGCAGCTTAGACTCACAGAACAACTACGAGCAGTACTTC.

This sequence joins TRBV5-4 and TRBJ1-1; TRBD1 matches at 7 bases. The trim removed 4 bases at V and 11 bases at J, leaving 8 bases unmatched. CDR3 length: 12 residues. Germline V gives CDR1 SGHNT, CDR2 YYREEE (reference sequence). CDR3 nucleotides: TGTGCCAGCAGCACACAGGGGACGGATGCTTTCTTT. Protein product: CASSTQGTDAFF. Looking up the rest from reference TRBV5-4 and TRBJ1-1 gives the full variable domain: ETGVTQSPTHLIKTRGQQVTLRCSSQSGHNTVSWYQQALGQGPQFIFQYYREEENGRGNFPPRFSGLQFPNYSSELNVNALELDDSALYLCASSTQGTDAFFGQGTRLTVV.

V gene TRBV5-1 combines with J gene TRBJ2-1; 9 bases fit TRBD2. V trimming: 5 bases; J trimming: 9 bases; junction bases outside the gene matches: 9. Germline CDR1 SGHRS, CDR2 YFSETQ. This CDR3 is built from 14 residues. The CDR3 coding sequence is TGCGCCAGCAGTTCGGGACTAGCAGAGGGTGAGCAGTTCTTC. Translation: CASSSGLAEGEQFF. The full variable domain, with the rest looked up from reference TRBV5-1 and TRBJ2-1, is KAGVTQTPRYLIKTRGQQVTLSCSPISGHRSVSWYQQTPGQGLQFLFEYFSETQRNKGNFPGRFSGRQFSNSRSEMNVSTLELGDSALYLCASSSGLAEGEQFFGPGTRLTVL.